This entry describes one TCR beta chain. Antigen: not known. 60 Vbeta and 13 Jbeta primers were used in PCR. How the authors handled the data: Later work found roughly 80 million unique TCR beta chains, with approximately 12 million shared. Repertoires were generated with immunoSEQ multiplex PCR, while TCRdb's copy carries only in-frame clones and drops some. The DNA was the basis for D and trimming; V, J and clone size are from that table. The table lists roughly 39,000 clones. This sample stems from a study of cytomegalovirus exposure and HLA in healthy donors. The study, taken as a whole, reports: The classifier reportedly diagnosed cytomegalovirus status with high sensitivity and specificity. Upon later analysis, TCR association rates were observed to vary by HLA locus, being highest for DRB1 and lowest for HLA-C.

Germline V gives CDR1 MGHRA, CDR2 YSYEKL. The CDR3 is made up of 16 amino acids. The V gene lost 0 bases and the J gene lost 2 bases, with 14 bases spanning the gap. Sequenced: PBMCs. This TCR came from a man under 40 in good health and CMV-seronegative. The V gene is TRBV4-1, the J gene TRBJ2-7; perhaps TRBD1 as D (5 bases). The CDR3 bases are TGCGCCAGCAGCCAAGAGTCAGGGAATGGGGCCTACGAGCAGTACTTC. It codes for CASSQESGNGAYEQYF.